The T cell receptor (beta chain) under discussion was sequenced for a study of glioma-infiltrating T cells. V was clipped by 4 bases and J by 6 bases; unmatched bases: 1. Germline CDR1 is SNHLY and CDR2 is FYNNEI. The CDR3 consists of 12 residues. Using RNA template, CDR3s of TCR alpha and beta were amplified with iRepertoire arm-PCR. TCRdb analysed the multiplex PCR reads with MiXCR anew, one entry per CDR3 protein. Here the sample spans 100,000 to 150,000 distinct CDR3 sequences, 24% being singletons. In this sample, this clonotype turned up a few times. The specimen sequenced was glioma tissue, nonneoplastic brain tissue, or PBMCs (not recorded which). The chain is built from TRBV2 and TRBJ1-2, with 8 bases fitting TRBD1. This TCR was recovered from a human donor with low-grade glioma or glioblastoma, undergoing nonglioma brain surgery, or in good health (not recorded which). The CDR3 spells CASSADRDGYTF. CDR3 bases: TGTGCCAGCAGTGCGGACAGGGATGGCTACACCTTC.